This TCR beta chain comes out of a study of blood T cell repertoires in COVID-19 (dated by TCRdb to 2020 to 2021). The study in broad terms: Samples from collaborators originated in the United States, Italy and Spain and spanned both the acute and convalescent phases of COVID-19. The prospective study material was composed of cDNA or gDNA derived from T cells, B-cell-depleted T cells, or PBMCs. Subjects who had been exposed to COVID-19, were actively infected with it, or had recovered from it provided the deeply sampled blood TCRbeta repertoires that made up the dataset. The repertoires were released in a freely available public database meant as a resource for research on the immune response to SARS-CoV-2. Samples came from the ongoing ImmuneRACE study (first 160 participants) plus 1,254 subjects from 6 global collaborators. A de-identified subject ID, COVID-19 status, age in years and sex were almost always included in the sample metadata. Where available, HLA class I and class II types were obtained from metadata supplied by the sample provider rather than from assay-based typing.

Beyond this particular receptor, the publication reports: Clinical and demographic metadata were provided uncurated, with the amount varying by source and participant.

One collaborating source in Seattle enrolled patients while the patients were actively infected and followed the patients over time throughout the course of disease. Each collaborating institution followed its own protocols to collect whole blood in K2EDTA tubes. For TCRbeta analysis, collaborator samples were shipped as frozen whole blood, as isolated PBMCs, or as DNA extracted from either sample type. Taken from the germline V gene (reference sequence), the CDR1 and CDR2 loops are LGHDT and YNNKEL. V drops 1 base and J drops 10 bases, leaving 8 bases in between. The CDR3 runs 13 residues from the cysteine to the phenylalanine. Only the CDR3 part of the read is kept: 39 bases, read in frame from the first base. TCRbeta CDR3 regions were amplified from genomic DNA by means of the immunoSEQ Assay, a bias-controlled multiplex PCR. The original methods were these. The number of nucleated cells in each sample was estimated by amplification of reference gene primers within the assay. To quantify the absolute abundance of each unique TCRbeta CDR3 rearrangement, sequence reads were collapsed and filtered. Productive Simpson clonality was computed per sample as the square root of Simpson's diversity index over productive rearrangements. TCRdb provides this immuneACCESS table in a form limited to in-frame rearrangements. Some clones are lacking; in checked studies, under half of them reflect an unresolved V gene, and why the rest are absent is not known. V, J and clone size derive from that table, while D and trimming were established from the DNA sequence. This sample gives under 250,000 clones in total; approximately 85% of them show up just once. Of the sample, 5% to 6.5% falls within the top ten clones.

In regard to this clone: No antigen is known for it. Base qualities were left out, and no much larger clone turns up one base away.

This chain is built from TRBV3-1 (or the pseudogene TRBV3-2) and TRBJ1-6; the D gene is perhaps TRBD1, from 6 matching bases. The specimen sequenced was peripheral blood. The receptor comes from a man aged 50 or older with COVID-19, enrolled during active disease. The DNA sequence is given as TGTGCCAGCAGCCAAGGGGGGCTCTCACCCCTCCACTTT. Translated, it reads CASSQGGLSPLHF.